This is a list of T cell receptor beta chains from one sample in a study of blood T cell repertoires in COVID-19. TCRdb's copy holds only in-frame clones and misses some; the assay was immunoSEQ multiplex PCR. The sample has around 190,000 clones; 89% are singletons. Material for sequencing was peripheral blood. The receptors originated from a man aged 18 to 29 who had recovered from COVID-19. The CDR3 runs from the conserved cysteine through the conserved F or W. The D gene is left open where the match is weak. Part of the rows lack a size; the others show once, few, many or a class for expanded clones.

cdr3_aa: CASSPLMADQETQYF
cdr3_nt: TGTGCCAGCTCACCTTTGATGGCAGATCAAGAGACCCAGTACTTC
j_call: TRBJ2-5
clone_size: -
v_call: TRBV18
d_call: -

cdr3_aa: CASSEMVTEYNEQFF
cdr3_nt: TGTGCCAGCAGTGAAATGGTGACAGAATACAATGAGCAGTTCTTC
j_call: TRBJ2-1
clone_size: -
v_call: TRBV6-1
d_call: -

cdr3_aa: CASRAGFEQFF
cdr3_nt: TGTGCCAGCAGGGCAGGGTTTGAGCAGTTCTTC
j_call: TRBJ2-1
clone_size: many
v_call: TRBV13
d_call: -

cdr3_aa: CSASGQAWTYEQYF
cdr3_nt: TGCAGTGCTAGTGGACAGGCGTGGACCTACGAGCAGTACTTC
j_call: TRBJ2-7
clone_size: -
v_call: TRBV20-1
d_call: TRBD1

cdr3_aa: CASSPRTSGVTGELFF
cdr3_nt: TGTGCCAGCAGCCCCAGGACTAGCGGGGTCACCGGGGAGCTGTTTTTT
j_call: TRBJ2-2
clone_size: many
v_call: TRBV7-6
d_call: TRBD2

cdr3_aa: CASRYGVREQYF
cdr3_nt: TGTGCCAGCAGGTACGGGGTTCGGGAGCAGTACTTC
j_call: TRBJ2-7
clone_size: -
v_call: TRBV28
d_call: -

cdr3_aa: CASSFNYGSDEQYF
cdr3_nt: TGCGCCAGCAGCTTCAATTACGGGAGCGACGAGCAGTACTTC
j_call: TRBJ2-7
clone_size: few
v_call: TRBV5-1
d_call: -

cdr3_aa: CASSLDRSFSEQYF
cdr3_nt: TGTGCCAGCAGTTTGGACAGATCCTTTAGCGAGCAGTACTTC
j_call: TRBJ2-7
clone_size: -
v_call: TRBV27
d_call: -

cdr3_aa: CASSQDPGPNTEAFF
cdr3_nt: TGCGCCAGCAGCCAAGATCCAGGGCCGAACACTGAAGCTTTCTTT
j_call: TRBJ1-1
clone_size: -
v_call: TRBV4-1
d_call: -

cdr3_aa: CASSERSGKSNEKLFF
cdr3_nt: TGTGCCAGCAGTGAACGGTCAGGGAAATCTAATGAAAAACTGTTTTTT
j_call: TRBJ1-4
clone_size: -
v_call: TRBV25-1
d_call: -

cdr3_aa: CAWGGQPNQPQHF
cdr3_nt: TGTGCCTGGGGGGGGCAGCCCAATCAGCCCCAGCATTTT
j_call: TRBJ1-5
clone_size: -
v_call: TRBV30
d_call: -

cdr3_aa: CASSQTGPNTEAFF
cdr3_nt: TGTGCCAGCAGTCAGACAGGTCCTAACACTGAAGCTTTCTTT
j_call: TRBJ1-1
clone_size: once
v_call: TRBV6-5
d_call: -

cdr3_aa: CASSSNRGQSQPQHF
cdr3_nt: TGTGCCAGCAGCTCCAACAGGGGGCAGAGTCAGCCTCAGCATTTT
j_call: TRBJ1-5
clone_size: -
v_call: TRBV7-2
d_call: TRBD1

cdr3_aa: CASSYETRVFSNEQFF
cdr3_nt: TGTGCCAGCAGTTACGAAACTAGGGTATTTAGCAATGAGCAGTTCTTC
j_call: TRBJ2-1
clone_size: -
v_call: TRBV6-2/TRBV6-3
d_call: -

cdr3_aa: CASSLSPGTNNEQFF
cdr3_nt: TGTGCCAGCAGTTTATCCCCCGGGACTAACAATGAGCAGTTCTTC
j_call: TRBJ2-1
clone_size: -
v_call: TRBV27
d_call: TRBD2

cdr3_aa: CASSVGTSGDNEQFF
cdr3_nt: TGTGCCAGCAGCGTAGGGACTAGCGGGGACAATGAGCAGTTCTTC
j_call: TRBJ2-1
clone_size: -
v_call: TRBV9
d_call: TRBD2

cdr3_aa: CASSVGYGEETQYF
cdr3_nt: TGTGCCAGCAGCGTAGGGTACGGGGAGGAGACCCAGTACTTC
j_call: TRBJ2-5
clone_size: once
v_call: TRBV9
d_call: -

cdr3_aa: CASSLQQGRGTGELFF
cdr3_nt: TGTGCCAGCAGTTTACAGCAGGGGAGGGGCACCGGGGAGCTGTTTTTT
j_call: TRBJ2-2
clone_size: -
v_call: TRBV28
d_call: -

cdr3_aa: CASSRTSYDEQYF
cdr3_nt: TGCGCCAGCAGTCGAACTAGCTATGACGAGCAGTACTTC
j_call: TRBJ2-7
clone_size: -
v_call: TRBV4-1
d_call: -

cdr3_aa: CASSLGTLTDTQYF
cdr3_nt: TGTGCCAGCAGCTTGGGGACTCTCACAGATACGCAGTATTTT
j_call: TRBJ2-3
clone_size: -
v_call: TRBV5-5
d_call: -

cdr3_aa: CASSQEGRENTEAFF
cdr3_nt: TGTGCCAGCAGCCAAGAAGGCAGGGAGAACACTGAAGCTTTCTTT
j_call: TRBJ1-1
clone_size: -
v_call: TRBV3-1/TRBV3-2
d_call: -

cdr3_aa: CASSSRPRTINTGELFF
cdr3_nt: TGTGCCAGCAGCTCGAGGCCCCGTACAATAAACACCGGGGAGCTGTTTTTT
j_call: TRBJ2-2
clone_size: -
v_call: TRBV7-8
d_call: -

cdr3_aa: CASSQAGSRDEQFF
cdr3_nt: TGTGCCAGCAGCCAGGCCGGGAGTAGGGATGAGCAGTTCTTC
j_call: TRBJ2-1
clone_size: -
v_call: TRBV7-2
d_call: -

cdr3_aa: CAFPMAGPHLESPLHF
cdr3_nt: TGTGCCTTTCCAATGGCAGGGCCCCACTTGGAGTCACCCCTCCACTTT
j_call: TRBJ1-6
clone_size: once
v_call: TRBV21-1
d_call: -

cdr3_aa: CASTTQDTSHEQYF
cdr3_nt: TGTGCCAGCACTACACAGGATACGTCCCACGAGCAGTACTTC
j_call: TRBJ2-7
clone_size: -
v_call: TRBV11-3
d_call: -

cdr3_aa: CASSHSGRGEETQYF
cdr3_nt: TGTGCCAGCAGCCATAGCGGGAGAGGGGAAGAGACCCAGTACTTC
j_call: TRBJ2-5
clone_size: -
v_call: TRBV7-3
d_call: TRBD2

cdr3_aa: CASSYGGGSNQPQHF
cdr3_nt: TGTGCCAGCAGTTACGGAGGAGGGAGCAATCAGCCCCAGCATTTT
j_call: TRBJ1-5
clone_size: -
v_call: TRBV6-2/TRBV6-3
d_call: -

cdr3_aa: CASSRMTRAQHF
cdr3_nt: TGTGCCAGCAGTAGGATGACTCGGGCCCAGCATTTT
j_call: TRBJ1-5
clone_size: -
v_call: TRBV28
d_call: -